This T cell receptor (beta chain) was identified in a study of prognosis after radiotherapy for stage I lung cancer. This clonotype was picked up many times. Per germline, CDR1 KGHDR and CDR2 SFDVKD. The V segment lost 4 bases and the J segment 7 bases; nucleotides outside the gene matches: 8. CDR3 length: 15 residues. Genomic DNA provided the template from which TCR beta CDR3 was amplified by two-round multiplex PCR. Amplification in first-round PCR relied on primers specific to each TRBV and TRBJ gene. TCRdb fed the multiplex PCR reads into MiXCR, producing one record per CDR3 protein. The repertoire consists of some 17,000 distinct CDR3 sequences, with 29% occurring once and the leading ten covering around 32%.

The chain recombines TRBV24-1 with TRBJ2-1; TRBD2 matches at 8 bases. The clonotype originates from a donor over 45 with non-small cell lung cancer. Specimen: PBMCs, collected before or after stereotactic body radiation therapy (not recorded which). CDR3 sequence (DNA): TGTGCCACCAGTGAAAAAGCCGGGAGGGGTAATGAGCAGTTCTTC. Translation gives CATSEKAGRGNEQFF.